This TCR beta chain was identified during a study of shared clonotypes between healthy human individuals. As handled by the study authors: Owing to the provision of junction-only sequences devoid of quality scores by immunoSEQ, filtering differed. Assay: immunoSEQ multiplex PCR; the TCRdb copy retains only in-frame clones and omits some. V and J calls plus clone size are reproduced from that table; the DNA served to infer D and trimming. The table lists around 2.5 million clones, roughly 93% of them singletons, with about 0.39% in the top ten. This CDR3 has 15 residues. V dropped 0 bases and J dropped 1 base, with 5 bases sitting between them. The germline CDR1 and CDR2 sequences are SGHRS and YFSETQ.

Sequencing input: naive CD4+ T cells from PBMCs. The subset: CD45RA+ positively selected. The V and J genes are TRBV5-1 and TRBJ2-6, with TRBD1 as a possible D gene (5 bases). The source of this sequence is a man between 18 and 29 years old in good health. Some clones in this sample may be carry-over from other donors' samples. CDR3 nucleotide sequence: TGCGCCAGCAGCTTGGACAGGTCTGGGGCCAACGTCCTGACTTTC. Protein product: CASSLDRSGANVLTF.